The 11 T cell receptor beta chains in this list originate from one sample, sequenced in a study of response to subunit inactivated influenza vaccine. TCRdb re-analysed the RT-PCR reads in MiXCR, keeping a single row per CDR3 protein. In the table there are over 150,000 distinct CDR3 sequences, 13% to 15% of which are singletons. The starting material was CD8+ T cells sorted from PBMCs, obtained roughly 5 days after vaccination. These receptors were obtained from a man in his fifties or sixties who received an inactivated influenza vaccine.

The chain joins TRBV15 to TRBJ2-7; no clear D. V lost 0 bases, J lost 5 bases, and 8 bases lay in between. Germline lookup yields CDR1 LNHNV and CDR2 YYDKDF (reference sequence). The CDR3 covers 13 residues. This CDR3 reads CATSRDLRNEQYF. The CDR3 DNA is TGTGCCACCAGCAGAGATCTAAGGAACGAGCAGTACTTC. Variable domain in full (rest from reference TRBV15 and TRBJ2-7): DAMVIQNPRYQVTQFGKPVTLSCSQTLNHNVMYWYQQKSSQAPKLLFHYYDKDFNNEADTPDNFQSRRPNTSFCFLDIRSPGLGDTAMYLCATSRDLRNEQYFGPGTRLTVT.

This clonotype was observed a few times. This chain connects TRBV27 to TRBJ1-4; 7 positions agree with TRBD1. V gave up 5 bases and J gave up 8 bases; unmatched junction bases: 14. Germline loops: CDR1 MNHEY, CDR2 SMNVEV (reference sequence). The length of the CDR3 is 16 residues. The CDR3 sequence is CASSPRQGLRWEKLFF. CDR3 in DNA: TGTGCCAGCAGTCCGAGACAGGGTCTGAGATGGGAAAAACTGTTTTTT.

The chain couples TRBV28 to TRBJ2-1; D may match TRBD1 or TRBD2 (6 bases each). CDR3 length: 16 residues. Trimming took off 5 bases at V and 2 bases at J, with 16 bases between the two ends. Germline V gene data show CDR1 as MDHEN and CDR2 as SYDVKM. Here the CDR3 reads CASSPLEGGPYNEQFF. The CDR3 DNA reads as TGTGCCAGCAGTCCCCTTGAGGGGGGTCCCTACAATGAGCAGTTCTTC.

V usage is TRBV4-3 and J usage is TRBJ1-1; D remains ambiguous. The V and J ends lost 0 bases and 1 base respectively, with 15 bases between them. There are 17 residues in the CDR3. Germline V lookup: CDR1 LGHNA, CDR2 YSLEER. DNA of the CDR3: TGCGCCAGCAGCCAAGATCGAGGCGGCGCGAAGAACACTGAAGCTTTCTTT. It translates to CASSQDRGGAKNTEAFF.

The chain joins TRBV7-6 to TRBJ2-1, with D tentatively TRBD2 (6 bases). Germline CDR1 SGHVS, CDR2 FNYEAQ. This CDR3 contains 14 residues. Trimming cost V 4 bases and J 5 bases, with 12 bases left between them. CDR3 protein: CASSSRELNNEQFF. In DNA, the CDR3 is TGTGCCAGCAGCTCACGGGAGTTGAACAATGAGCAGTTCTTC.

This chain uses TRBV5-1 with TRBJ2-5, with D perhaps TRBD1 (5 bases). Germline-derived CDR1 and CDR2 are SGHRS and YFSETQ. The germline V and J ends were trimmed by 4 bases and 1 base, with 11 bases remaining between them. The CDR3 sequence is 14 residues long. The DNA for the CDR3 is TGCGCCAGCAGCCCGTCCGACAGCCAAGAGACCCAGTACTTC. It encodes CASSPSDSQETQYF.

The table lists this clonotype with a few counts. This chain links TRBV7-9 with TRBJ2-7, with TRBD2 as a possible D gene (6 bases). The CDR3 runs to 13 residues. V lost 8 bases and J 5 bases, leaving 16 bases between the germline ends. CDR1 is SEHNR and CDR2 is FQNEAQ in the germline V gene (reference sequence). The CDR3 DNA sequence: TGTGCCAGCGGGTGGGGGGATAGCAACGAGCAGTACTTC. Translated: CASGWGDSNEQYF.

This chain connects TRBV9 to TRBJ2-1; 8 bases are a match to TRBD2. There are 13 residues in the CDR3. The germline gives CDR1 SGDLS, CDR2 YYNGEE. V trimming: 5 bases; J trimming: 5 bases; junction bases outside the gene matches: 3. The CDR3 is CASRSSGNNEQFF. The CDR3 DNA follows: TGTGCCAGCAGGAGTAGCGGGAACAATGAGCAGTTCTTC.

At least ten counts were recorded for this clonotype. The chain recombines TRBV29-1 with TRBJ2-1, with D maybe TRBD2 (6 bases). The V gene lost 2 bases and the J gene lost 0 bases, with 11 bases spanning the gap. The CDR3 is made up of 15 amino acids. CDR1 is SQVTM and CDR2 is ANQGSEA in the germline V gene. The chain's CDR3 is CSVEFAGRSYNEQFF. For the CDR3, the DNA is TGCAGCGTTGAATTTGCGGGACGCTCCTACAATGAGCAGTTCTTC.

Only a few counts were recorded for this clonotype. CDR3 bases: TGCGCCAGCAGCCCTCGATCTCTTGGGGCCAACGTCCTGACTTTC. It yields the protein CASSPRSLGANVLTF. The chain carries TRBV5-1 and TRBJ2-6; D is ambiguous. Germline V gives CDR1 SGHRS, CDR2 YFSETQ. The germline V and J ends were trimmed by 4 bases and 3 bases, with 11 bases remaining between them. CDR3 size: 15 residues.

The rearrangement uses TRBV12-3 or TRBV12-4 and TRBJ1-5; D ambiguous. Trimming removed 3 bases at V and 3 bases at J, with 18 bases between. This CDR3 contains 17 residues. CDR3 loop: CASSFIVGRIANQPQHF. CDR3 nucleotide sequence: TGTGCCAGCAGTTTTATCGTTGGAAGAATAGCCAATCAGCCCCAGCATTTT.